This T cell receptor (beta chain) was recorded in a study of blood T cell repertoires in COVID-19. In the study overall: Researchers got acute and convalescent COVID-19 samples from the United States, Italy and Spain. Sample material is recorded as cDNA or gDNA derived from T cells, B-cell-depleted T cells, or PBMCs.

In the source study's methods: Amplification of reference gene primers was used by the study to estimate nucleated cell counts. Sequenced by immunoSEQ multiplex PCR; TCRdb stores in-frame clones only, minus some. V, J and clone size were drawn from that table, and D and trimming were deduced from the DNA. Of about 91,000 clones detected, approximately 82% appear once; the ten largest clones hold 6% to 7.5%. Source material: peripheral blood. This TCR was sampled from a man between 45 and 60 years old with active or convalescent COVID-19.

The CDR3 DNA reads TGTGCCTGGAGTGCGGGGACACCGGGAGGCTACACCTTC. Protein sequence: CAWSAGTPGGYTF. The chain couples TRBV30 to TRBJ1-2; D possibly corresponds to TRBD1 (6 bases). Trimming shortened V by 1 base and J by 8 bases, and 14 bases separated the two germline ends. The CDR3 runs to 13 residues. Germline CDR1 is GTSNPN and CDR2 is SVGIG (reference sequence).